This record covers a single TCR beta chain. Its specificity is not known. Other DNA sequences of this sample code for an identical CDR3. The PCR was carried out with 60 Vbeta primers and 13 Jbeta primers. Sequenced by immunoSEQ multiplex PCR; TCRdb stores in-frame clones only, minus some. This table holds about 92,000 clones, 65% to 85% found once. The data derive from a study of cytomegalovirus exposure and HLA in healthy donors. Overall study: When 398 donors were genotyped, roughly 78% of them were found to fall in the Caucasian-associated ancestry cluster.

Points from the study as a whole: Later analysis showed most CMV-associated TCR beta chains appearing HLA-restricted. Reported results showed that the classifier diagnosed cytomegalovirus status with high specificity and sensitivity. Later analysis demonstrated an association between a missense DCLRE1C variant and TCR beta V- and J-gene trimming.

Trimming pared 5 bases from V and 2 bases from J, leaving 12 bases between. The CDR3 sequence is 14 residues long. Germline V CDR1 and CDR2: MNHEY, SMNVEV (reference sequence). This sequence originates from a girl aged 2 to 9 in good health and CMV-seropositive. The sample was PBMCs. The chain joins TRBV27 to TRBJ1-2, with D perhaps matching TRBD1 (5 bases). CDR3 DNA sequence: TGTGCCAGCAGTCCGATCTCAGGGAACTATGGCTACACCTTC. Amino acid sequence: CASSPISGNYGYTF.